This T cell receptor beta chain was obtained from a study of graft-versus-host responses after intestinal transplantation (dated by TCRdb to the early 2020s). For the study in its entirety: Multivisceral, liver-intestinal, or isolated intestinal transplants were received by the recipients. Of the roughly 25 intestinal transplant recipients enrolled in the cohort, one of whom was a retransplant, a few patients without pretransplant specimens were excluded. Bulk TCR-beta CDR3 sequencing was used to track graft-versus-host and host-versus-graft alloreactive T cell clones in the graft, circulation and bone marrow after intestinal transplantation. To identify alloreactive clones, pre-transplant mixed lymphocyte reaction products were sequenced and then compared with unstimulated pre-transplant donor and recipient T cells. Every recipient was given anti-thymocyte globulin induction, followed by about three years of maintenance tacrolimus and steroids. Donor T cell macrochimerism was defined as a peak of at least 4% donor T cells among recipient peripheral blood mononuclear cells. Samples from a few later patients were sequenced in-house on an Illumina MiSeq with MiXCR processing rather than by the commercial service.

The CDR1 and CDR2 encoded by the germline V gene are SGHTA and FQGNSA. V is cut by 2 bases and J by 3 bases, and the space between the germline ends is 11 bases. The CDR3 contains 14 residues, cysteine and phenylalanine counted. The sequence is cut down to CDR3 DNA, 42 bases in frame from base 1. In the case of this clone: Its antigen target is currently unknown. No much larger clone exists at a distance of one base, and base qualities are not known. Other DNA variants within this sample encode the same CDR3.

Results the study describes overall, beyond this receptor: The conclusions were limited by the relatively low number and heterogeneity of the intestinal transplant patients. In patients with donor T cell macrochimerism, the allografts had high GvH to HvG T cell clonal ratios. GvH clones were detected in recipient bone marrow, and some appeared earlier in ileal mucosa or blood, consistent with an intestinal mucosal origin. Early after transplant, declines in HvG clones were associated with peak levels of circulating GvH clones.

Receptors were amplified or captured by the immunoSEQ multiplex PCR assay. For most patients, high-throughput TCR-beta CDR3 sequencing of genomic DNA was performed by Adaptive Biotechnologies. On the study's bioinformatics: TCR sequencing data for 15 to 20 patients were retrieved from Adaptive's ImmunoSEQ software; three other patients were processed with MiXCR and VDJtools. CDR3 nucleotide sequences shared between donor and recipient were removed because their origin could not be assigned. To count as alloreactive, a clone needed at least 2-fold expansion over unstimulated cells and a minimum CFSE-low frequency of 0.002% (template counts) or 0.001% (read counts). Clones were considered mappable if detected in sequenced pre-transplant spleen, lymph node, or MLR CFSE-low populations of the donor or recipient. The cumulative frequency of alloreactive clones was calculated as a percentage of all sequences, weighted by copy number. Entries here come from immuneACCESS through TCRdb and include only in-frame sequences with V and J called. Some clones fail to appear in such tables; in the studies checked, an unresolved V gene covers under half of the shortfall, and the cause of the remainder is unknown. The V and J calls and clone size come from that table; D and trimming were worked out from the DNA. For this sample the table gives roughly 15,000 clones, of which around three fifths were detected only once. The ten top clones hold roughly 13% of the sample.

Dithiothreitol, EDTA incubations and collagenase D digestion were used to isolate intraepithelial and lamina propria lymphocytes from graft specimens. Bulk TCR-beta sequencing was performed on serial intestinal graft biopsy specimens collected as late as 600 days after transplant. The chain joins TRBV7-2 to TRBJ2-7, with TRBD2 tentatively as D gene (5 bases match). The receptor's source is a human patient who received an intestinal transplant, so some T cells may come from the graft donor. Sequenced here: ileum tissue, sampled 524 days after transplant. The CDR3 reads as follows: CASSLRLAGYEQYF. The DNA sequence reads TGTGCCAGCAGCTTAAGGCTAGCAGGCTACGAGCAGTACTTC.